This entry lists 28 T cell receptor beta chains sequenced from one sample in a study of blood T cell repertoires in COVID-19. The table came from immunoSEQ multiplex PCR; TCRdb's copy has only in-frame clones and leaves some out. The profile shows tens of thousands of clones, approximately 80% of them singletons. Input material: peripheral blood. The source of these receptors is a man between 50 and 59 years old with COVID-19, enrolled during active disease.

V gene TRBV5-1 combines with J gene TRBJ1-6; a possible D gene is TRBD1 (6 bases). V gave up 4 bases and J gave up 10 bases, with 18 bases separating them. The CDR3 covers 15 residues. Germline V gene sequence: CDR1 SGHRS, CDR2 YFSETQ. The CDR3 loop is CASSETGTLLSPLHF. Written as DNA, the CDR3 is TGCGCCAGCAGCGAAACCGGGACATTACTGTCACCCCTCCACTTT.

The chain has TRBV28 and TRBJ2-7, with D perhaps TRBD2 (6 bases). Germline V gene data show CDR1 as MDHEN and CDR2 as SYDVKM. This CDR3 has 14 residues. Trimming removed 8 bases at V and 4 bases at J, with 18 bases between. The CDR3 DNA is TGTGCCAGCGGTAGCGGTCGGACGGTGTACGAGCAGTACTTC. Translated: CASGSGRTVYEQYF.

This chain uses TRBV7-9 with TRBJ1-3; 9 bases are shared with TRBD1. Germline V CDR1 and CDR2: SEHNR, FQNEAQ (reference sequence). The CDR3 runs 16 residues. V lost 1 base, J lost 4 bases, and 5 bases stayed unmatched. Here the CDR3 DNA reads TGTGCCAGCAGCTTAGGCGACAGGGGGTACGGAAACACCATATATTTT. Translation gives CASSLGDRGYGNTIYF.

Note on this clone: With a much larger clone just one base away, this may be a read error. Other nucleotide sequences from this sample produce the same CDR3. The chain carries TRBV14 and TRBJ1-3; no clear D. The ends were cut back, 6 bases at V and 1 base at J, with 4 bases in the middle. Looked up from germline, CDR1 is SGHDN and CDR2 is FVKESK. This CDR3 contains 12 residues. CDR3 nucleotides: TGTGCCAGCAGTCTTTCTGGAAACACCATATATTTT. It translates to CASSLSGNTIYF.

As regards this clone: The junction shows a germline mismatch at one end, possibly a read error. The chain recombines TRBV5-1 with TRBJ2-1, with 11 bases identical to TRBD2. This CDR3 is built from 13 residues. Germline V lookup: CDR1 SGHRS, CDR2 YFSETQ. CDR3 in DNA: TGCGCCAGCAGCTTGGAACTAGCGGGAGTTTGGGTCTTC. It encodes CASSLELAGVWVF.

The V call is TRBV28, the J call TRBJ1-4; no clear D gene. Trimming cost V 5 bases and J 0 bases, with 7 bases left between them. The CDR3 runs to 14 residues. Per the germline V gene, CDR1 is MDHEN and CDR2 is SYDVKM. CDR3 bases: TGTGCCAGCAGTCCGGCGGCAACTAATGAAAAACTGTTTTTT. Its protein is CASSPAATNEKLFF.

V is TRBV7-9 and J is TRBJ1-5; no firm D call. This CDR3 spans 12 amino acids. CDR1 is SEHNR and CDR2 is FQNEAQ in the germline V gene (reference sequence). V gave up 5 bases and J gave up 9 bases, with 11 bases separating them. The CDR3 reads CASSPLSGPQHF. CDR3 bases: TGTGCCAGCAGCCCCCTTTCCGGGCCCCAGCATTTT. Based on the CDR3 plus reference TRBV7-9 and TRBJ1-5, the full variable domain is DTGVSQNPRHKITKRGQNVTFRCDPISEHNRLYWYRQTLGQGPEFLTYFQNEAQLEKSRLLSDRFSAERPKGSFSTLEIQRTEQGDSAMYLCASSPLSGPQHFGDGTRLSIL.

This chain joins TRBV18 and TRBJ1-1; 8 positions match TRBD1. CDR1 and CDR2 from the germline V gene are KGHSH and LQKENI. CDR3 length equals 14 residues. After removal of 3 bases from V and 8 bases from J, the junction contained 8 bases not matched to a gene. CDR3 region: CASSPDRVIAEAFF. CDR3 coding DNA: TGTGCCAGCTCACCGGACAGGGTGATAGCGGAAGCTTTCTTT.

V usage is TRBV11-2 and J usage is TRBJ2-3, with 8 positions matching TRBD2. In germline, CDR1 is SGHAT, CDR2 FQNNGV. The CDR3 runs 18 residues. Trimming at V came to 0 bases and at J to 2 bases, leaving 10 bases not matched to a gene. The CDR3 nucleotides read TGTGCCAGCAGCTTAGATCTCGCGCGGGGGGACCTCACAGATACGCAGTATTTT. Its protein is CASSLDLARGDLTDTQYF.

The CDR3 reads CSAIPSNEQFF. CDR3 in DNA: TGCAGTGCTATTCCGTCCAATGAGCAGTTCTTC. The rearrangement joins TRBV20-1 to TRBJ2-1; D is unclear. Germline lookup yields CDR1 DFQATT and CDR2 SNEGSKA (reference sequence). The CDR3 loop spans 11 amino acids. Deletions cut 4 bases from V and 6 bases from J, with 7 bases between.

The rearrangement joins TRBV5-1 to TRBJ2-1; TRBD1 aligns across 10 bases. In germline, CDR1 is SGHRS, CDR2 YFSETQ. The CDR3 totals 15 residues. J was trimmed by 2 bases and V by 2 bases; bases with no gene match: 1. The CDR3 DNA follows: TGCGCCAGCAGCTTCGGGACAGGGGCCTACAATGAGCAGTTCTTC. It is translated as CASSFGTGAYNEQFF.

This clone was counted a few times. Here the CDR3 reads CSASARDTQYF. The CDR3 bases are TGCAGTGCCAGTGCCCGGGATACGCAGTATTTT. The rearrangement links TRBV20-1 to TRBJ2-3; D gene uncertain. The CDR3 is 11 residues long. Germline V gives CDR1 DFQATT, CDR2 SNEGSKA (reference sequence). The V end lost 6 bases, the J end lost 6 bases, and 10 bases lay between the germline ends.

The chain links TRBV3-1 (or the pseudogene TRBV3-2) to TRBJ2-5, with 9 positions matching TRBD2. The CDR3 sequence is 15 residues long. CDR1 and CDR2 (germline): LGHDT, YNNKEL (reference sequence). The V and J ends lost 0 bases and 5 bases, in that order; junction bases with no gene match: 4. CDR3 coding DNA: TGTGCCAGCAGCCAAGATCCTAGCGGGACGGAGACCCAGTACTTC. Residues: CASSQDPSGTETQYF.

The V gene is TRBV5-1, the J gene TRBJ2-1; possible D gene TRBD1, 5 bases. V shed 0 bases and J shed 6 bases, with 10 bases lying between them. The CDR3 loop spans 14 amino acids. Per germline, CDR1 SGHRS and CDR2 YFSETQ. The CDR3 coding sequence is TGCGCCAGCAGCTTGGGGGGCAGTATCAATGAGCAGTTCTTC. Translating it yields CASSLGGSINEQFF.

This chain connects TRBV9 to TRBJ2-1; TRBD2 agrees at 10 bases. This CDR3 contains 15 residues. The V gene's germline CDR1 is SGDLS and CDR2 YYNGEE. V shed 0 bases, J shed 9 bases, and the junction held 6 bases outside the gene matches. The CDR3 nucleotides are TGTGCCAGCAGCGTAGCGTCGGGACTAGCGACTGAGCAGTTCTTC. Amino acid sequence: CASSVASGLATEQFF.

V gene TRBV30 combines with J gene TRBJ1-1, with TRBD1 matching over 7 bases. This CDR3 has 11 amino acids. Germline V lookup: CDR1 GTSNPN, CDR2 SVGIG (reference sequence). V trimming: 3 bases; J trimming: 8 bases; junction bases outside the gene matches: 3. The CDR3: CAWRRTGEAFF. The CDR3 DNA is TGTGCCTGGAGGCGGACAGGAGAAGCTTTCTTT.

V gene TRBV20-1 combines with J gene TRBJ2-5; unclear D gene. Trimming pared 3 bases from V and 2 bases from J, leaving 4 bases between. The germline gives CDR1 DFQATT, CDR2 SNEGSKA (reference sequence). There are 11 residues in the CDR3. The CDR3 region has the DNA TGCAGTGCTAGCGTGCAAGAGACCCAGTACTTC. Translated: CSASVQETQYF.

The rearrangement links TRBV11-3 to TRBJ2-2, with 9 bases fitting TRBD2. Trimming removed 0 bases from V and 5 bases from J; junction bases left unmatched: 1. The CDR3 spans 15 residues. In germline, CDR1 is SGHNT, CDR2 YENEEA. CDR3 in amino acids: CASSLELAGTGELFF. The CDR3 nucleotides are TGTGCCAGCAGCTTAGAGCTAGCGGGAACCGGGGAGCTGTTTTTT.

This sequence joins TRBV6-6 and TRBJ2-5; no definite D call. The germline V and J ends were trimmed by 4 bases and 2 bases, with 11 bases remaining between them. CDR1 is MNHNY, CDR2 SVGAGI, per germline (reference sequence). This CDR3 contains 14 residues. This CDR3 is CASSSLGPQETQYF. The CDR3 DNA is TGTGCCAGCAGTTCCTTGGGCCCTCAAGAGACCCAGTACTTC.

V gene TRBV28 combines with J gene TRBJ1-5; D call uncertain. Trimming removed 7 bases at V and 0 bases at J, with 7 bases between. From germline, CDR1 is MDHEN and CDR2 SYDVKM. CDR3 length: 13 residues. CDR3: CASTDNSNQPQHF. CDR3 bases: TGTGCCAGCACCGACAATAGCAATCAGCCCCAGCATTTT.

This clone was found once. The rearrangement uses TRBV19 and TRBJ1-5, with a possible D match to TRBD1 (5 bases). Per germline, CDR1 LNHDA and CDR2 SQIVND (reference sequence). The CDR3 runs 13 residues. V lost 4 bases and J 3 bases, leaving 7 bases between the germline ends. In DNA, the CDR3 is TGTGCCAGTAGTAGGGGGGACAATCAGCCCCAGCATTTT. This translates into CASSRGDNQPQHF. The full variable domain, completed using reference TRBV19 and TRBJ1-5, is DGGITQSPKYLFRKEGQNVTLSCEQNLNHDAMYWYRQDPGQGLRLIYYSQIVNDFQKGDIAEGYSVSREKKESFPLTVTSAQKNPTAFYLCASSRGDNQPQHFGDGTRLSIL.

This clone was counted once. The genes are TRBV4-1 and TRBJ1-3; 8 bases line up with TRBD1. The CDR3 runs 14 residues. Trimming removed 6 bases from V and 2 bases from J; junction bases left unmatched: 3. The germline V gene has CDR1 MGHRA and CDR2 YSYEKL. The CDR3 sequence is CASRDRVAGNTIYF. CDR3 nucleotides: TGCGCCAGCAGGGACAGGGTTGCTGGAAACACCATATATTTT.

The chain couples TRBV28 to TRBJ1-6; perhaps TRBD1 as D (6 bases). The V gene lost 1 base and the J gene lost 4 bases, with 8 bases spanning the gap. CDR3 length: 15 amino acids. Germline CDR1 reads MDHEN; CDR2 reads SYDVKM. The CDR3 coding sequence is TGTGCCAGCAGTTTATCGGGACAATATAATTCACCCCTCCACTTT. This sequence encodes CASSLSGQYNSPLHF.

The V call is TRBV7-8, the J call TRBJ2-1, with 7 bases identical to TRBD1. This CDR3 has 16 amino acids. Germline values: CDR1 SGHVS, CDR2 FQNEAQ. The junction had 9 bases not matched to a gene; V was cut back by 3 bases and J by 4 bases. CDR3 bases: TGTGCCAGCAGCTTGGTTACGGGACAGCGTTACAATGAGCAGTTCTTC. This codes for CASSLVTGQRYNEQFF.

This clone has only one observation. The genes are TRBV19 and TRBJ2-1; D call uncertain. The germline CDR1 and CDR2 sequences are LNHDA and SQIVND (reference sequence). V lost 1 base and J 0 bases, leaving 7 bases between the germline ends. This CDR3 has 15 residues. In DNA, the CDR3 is TGTGCCAGTAGTATAGGGGCGAGCTCCTACAATGAGCAGTTCTTC. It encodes CASSIGASSYNEQFF.

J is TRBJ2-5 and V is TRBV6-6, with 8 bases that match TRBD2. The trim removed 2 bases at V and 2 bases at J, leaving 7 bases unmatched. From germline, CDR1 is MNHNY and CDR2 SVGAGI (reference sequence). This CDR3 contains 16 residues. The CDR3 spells CASSYGAGGAQETQYF. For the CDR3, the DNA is TGTGCCAGCAGTTACGGGGCGGGAGGCGCACAAGAGACCCAGTACTTC.

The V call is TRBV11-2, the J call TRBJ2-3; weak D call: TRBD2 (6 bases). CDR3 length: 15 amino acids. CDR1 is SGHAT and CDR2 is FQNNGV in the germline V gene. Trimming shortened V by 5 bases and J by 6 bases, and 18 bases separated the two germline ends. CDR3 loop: CASSRIGTGADTQYF. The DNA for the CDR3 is TGTGCCAGCAGCCGCATTGGAACGGGAGCCGATACGCAGTATTTT.

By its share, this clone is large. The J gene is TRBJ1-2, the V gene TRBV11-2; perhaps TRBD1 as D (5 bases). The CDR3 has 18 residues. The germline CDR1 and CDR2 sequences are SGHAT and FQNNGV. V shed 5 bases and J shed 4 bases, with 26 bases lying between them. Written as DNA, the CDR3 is TGTGCCAGCAGCCCAGCCCCACTCTCGGTACAGGCTGGCTATGGCTACACCTTC. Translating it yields CASSPAPLSVQAGYGYTF.